This T cell receptor beta chain was obtained from a study of graft-versus-host responses after intestinal transplantation. In the study overall: Anti-thymocyte globulin induction preceded about 3 years of tacrolimus and steroid maintenance in all recipients.

On this clone itself: Its specificity is not known.

Study-wide points: Among recipient marrow samples, GvH clones were found; some appeared first in ileum or blood. Association was observed between peak circulating GvH clone levels and early post-transplant HvG declines.

Repertoires were generated with immunoSEQ multiplex PCR, while TCRdb's copy carries only in-frame clones and drops some. Altogether over 65,000 clones are present, around 91% being singletons, with the ten largest covering more than 0.095%. The CDR3 has 14 residues. Germline CDR1 is ENHRY and CDR2 is SYGVKD. J was trimmed by 2 bases and V by 6 bases; bases with no gene match: 4. This rearrangement joins TRBV10-3 to TRBJ2-1; 7 bases align to TRBD2. This clonotype was obtained from a human donor who received an intestinal transplant. The input for sequencing was unstimulated CD4+ T cells sorted from spleen or lymph node cells, taken before intestinal transplant. In nucleotides, the CDR3 is TGTGCCATCAGCACTAGCGACCCCTACAATGAGCAGTTCTTC. As protein: CAISTSDPYNEQFF.